This entry concerns a single T cell receptor beta chain. This specimen belongs to a study of blood T cell repertoires in COVID-19. Study as a whole: Nucleic acid was either cDNA or gDNA, and it came from T cells, B-cell-depleted T cells, or PBMCs.

As processed by the authors: The authors estimated nucleated cell counts from reference gene primer amplification. Here immunoSEQ multiplex PCR was the method, and the copy in TCRdb shows in-frame clones only, minus some. That table furnishes V, J and clone size, whereas the DNA furnished D and trimming. The sample lists 90,000 to 150,000 clones; about two thirds were seen once. CDR1 is LGHNT, CDR2 FRNRAP, per germline. The CDR3 length is 16 residues. With 3 bases clipped from V and 2 bases from J, the junction kept 5 bases outside the gene matches. The chain links TRBV12-5 to TRBJ2-1; 9 nucleotides align to TRBD2. The source is a human donor with acute or convalescent COVID-19. The donor label of this sample is uncertain. The sequencing input was peripheral blood. CDR3 nucleotides: TGTGCTAGTGGTTTAAGACTAGCGGTTCCCTACAATGAGCAGTTCTTC. Translated, it gives CASGLRLAVPYNEQFF.